The clone carrying this T cell receptor (beta chain) was recorded many times. The antigen remains undetermined. This sample was taken from a study of T cell repertoires in cytomegalovirus infection. V gave up 4 bases and J gave up 7 bases, with 10 bases separating them. In germline, CDR1 is SGHTA, CDR2 FQGTGA. The CDR3 contains 12 residues. TCRdb re-called the reads through MiXCR, storing one row per CDR3 protein. The data hold 830,000 or so distinct CDR3 sequences, with 30% to 35% observed a single time. This sample comprised cultured CD8+ T cells from PBMCs, obtained from culture after CMV antigen stimulation. The TCR sequence derives from a human donor in good health (CMV status not recorded). Some clones in this sample may be carry-over from other donors' samples. The genes are TRBV7-3 and TRBJ1-1; TRBD1 might be the D (6 bases). CDR3: CASSSGQLEAFF. CDR3 nucleotides: TGTGCCAGCAGCTCTGGACAGCTTGAAGCTTTCTTT. Together with reference TRBV7-3 and TRBJ1-1, the CDR3 gives the full variable domain: GAGVSQTPSNKVTEKGKYVELRCDPISGHTALYWYRQSLGQGPEFLIYFQGTGAADDSGLPNDRFFAVRPEGSVSTLKIQRTERGDSAVYLCASSSGQLEAFFGQGTRLTVV.